A single T cell receptor (beta chain) is shown here with its context. Its specific antigen is unknown. No per-base quality is available; no much larger clone lies one base away. Healthy HIV-negative adults with no recently reported acute infections or vaccinations were included as donors. Every donor was a Caucasian adult residing in Nashville, Tennessee, USA. For unsorted samples, 100 million or so PBMCs were counted, and genomic DNA was extracted using the QIAamp DNA Blood Mini kit. Blood was collected by leukapheresis, and PBMCs were isolated by Ficoll-Histopaque density gradient centrifugation and then cryopreserved in liquid nitrogen vapor phase. This sample was included in a study of shared clonotypes between healthy human individuals (dated by TCRdb to the early 2020s). At the level of the whole study: A few men and two women, aged 18 to 49 years, made up the cohort. Blood TCR repertoires of roughly five healthy adults were deeply sequenced to estimate repertoire size and the extent of clonotype sharing between individuals. Libraries were prepared and TCR repertoires were sequenced by different laboratories using diverse techniques, in order to increase sequencing depth and limit assay-specific biases. Per donor, leukapheresis produced somewhere between about 0.94 and 8.9 billion PBMCs.

TCR CDR3 regions were amplified from genomic DNA by multiplex PCR using the deep immunoSEQ assay. For each cell subset, the extracted genomic DNA was distributed evenly across all wells of several immunoSEQ 96-well plates, and each plate served as one replicate. For unsorted PBMC, each replicate PCR was loaded with approximately 300 ng genomic DNA, equivalent to some 27,000 T cell genomes. Genomic DNA from unsorted PBMC was sequenced over ten immunoSEQ deep assay plates. Purified libraries were quantified with a Qubit 3.0 fluorometer, sized on a Bioanalyzer 2100, and re-quantified with the KAPA Library Quantification kit. A separate single-read 150-cycle Illumina NextSeq 550 flow cell was used to sequence each immunoSEQ 96-well plate. The study's processing was this. Because the immunoSEQ output included only junctional sequences and no quality scores, the filtering could not be the same as the filtering used for full-length reads. To assign V/J genes and CDR3, sequences were annotated using PyIR, a Python wrapper for IgBLAST v1.9, with IMGT germline references. Reads with weak V/J assignments (E-value above 1e-6), missing CDR3, stop codons, out-of-frame junctions, or ambiguous translated residues were removed. V3J clonotypes were defined as sequences sharing the same inferred V gene, J gene, and CDR3 amino acid sequence. Percentage overlap between repertoires was calculated by dividing the number of shared unique clonotypes by the size of the smaller repertoire. Richness of each repertoire was evaluated using RTK rarefaction, the Chao1 estimator, and Recon v2.1 estimates of unobserved clonotypes. TCRdb retrieved this table from immuneACCESS and kept in-frame rearrangements only. Not all clones are present; in checked studies, unresolved V genes account for under half, and no reason is known for the remainder. The DNA was the basis for D and trimming; V, J and clone size are from that table. The sample profile shows about 470,000 clones; roughly 77% of them were found once. About 13% of the sample is in the top ten clones.

Study-wide findings and limitations: Only blood was sampled, and tissue TCR repertoires likely differ from those in blood. Pairwise subsampling indicated that sequencing depth was expected to affect the degree of clonotype sharing among donors. Because the study included only a small number of donors, the genetic and exposure-history diversity represented was limited.

The CDR3 contains 16 residues, cysteine and phenylalanine counted. Just CDR3 DNA is preserved here, 48 bases in frame from base 1. V trim: 5 bases; J trim: 2 bases; unmatched bases: 6. The germline V gene encodes CDR1 SGHTA and CDR2 FQGNSA. The rearranged chain carries TRBV7-2 and TRBJ2-4; the junction holds 10 bases that match TRBD1. The origin of this receptor is a woman aged 40 to 49 in good health. Some clones in this sample may be carry-over from other donors' samples. Sequenced input: PBMCs. The CDR3 region has the sequence CASSDWDRGPKNIQYF. The bases read TGTGCCAGCAGCGACTGGGACAGGGGCCCCAAAAACATTCAGTACTTC.